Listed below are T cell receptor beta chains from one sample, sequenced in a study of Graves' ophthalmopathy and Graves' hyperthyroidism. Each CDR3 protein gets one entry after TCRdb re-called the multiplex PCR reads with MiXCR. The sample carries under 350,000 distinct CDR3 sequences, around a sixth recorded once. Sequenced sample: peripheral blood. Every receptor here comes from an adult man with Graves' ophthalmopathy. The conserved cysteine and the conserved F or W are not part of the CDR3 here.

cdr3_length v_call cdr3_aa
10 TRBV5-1 ASSTSGTEAF
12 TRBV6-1 ASSDKGRRTEAF
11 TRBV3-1 ASNQGTGNTIY
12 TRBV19 ASSSDRVGNTIY
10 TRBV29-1 SVGTGGNGYT
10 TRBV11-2 ASSLTGTTIY
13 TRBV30 AWSVPGTAVYEQY
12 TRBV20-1 SASSGTDSYEQY
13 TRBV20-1 SASPGGLAYQPQH
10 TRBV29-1 SVRTGFDEQY
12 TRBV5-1 ASSLWTGFETQY
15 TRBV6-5 ASKLGGRSRLAGELF
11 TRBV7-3 ASSFLLGVGYT
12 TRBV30 AWSVLSGTYEQY
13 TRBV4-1 GSSQDRGLSYEQY
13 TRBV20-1 SAKLETGSNSPLH
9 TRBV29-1 SVLILYEQY
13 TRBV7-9 ASSFLGVRDYGYT
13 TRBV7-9 ASSLVPGPPYEQY
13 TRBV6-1 ASSEARVIGREQY
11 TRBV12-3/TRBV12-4 ASSLGSTRGYT
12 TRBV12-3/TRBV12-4 ASSPARITGGLF
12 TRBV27 ASRIGSSRAEQY
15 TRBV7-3 ASIPNRGHSNTGELF
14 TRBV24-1 ATSGTGLAGANEQY
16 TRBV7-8 ASSGRLAGVTNTGELF
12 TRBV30 AWESKGGSTEAF
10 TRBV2 ASKTDQETQY
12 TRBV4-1 ASSQGFQFGELF
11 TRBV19 ASAGTVSYEQY
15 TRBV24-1 ATSGTSGSSVPYEQY
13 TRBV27 ASSLFTGKNYGYT
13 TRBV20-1 SARDRASGANVLT
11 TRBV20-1 SAGDLRTSPLH
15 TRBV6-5 ASSYSTTSPGANVLT
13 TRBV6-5 ASSYSTGFHYEQY
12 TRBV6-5 ASSPTGTIYGYT
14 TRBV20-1 SARIPGTGDLGEQY
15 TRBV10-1 ASSDPIQGPLSYEQY
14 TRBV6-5 ASSYERTALNTEAF
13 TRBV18 ASSPSTTQNTEAF
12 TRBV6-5 ASSSDRGNQPQH
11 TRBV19 ASSQGLVGTQY
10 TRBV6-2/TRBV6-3 ASSEADYGYT
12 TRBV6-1 ASRGLERDTEAF
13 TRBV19 ASSSRGAGANVLT
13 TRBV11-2 ASSLELGQQETQY
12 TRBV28 ASSLPGPQETQY
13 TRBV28 ASSPPGTASYEQY
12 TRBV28 ASSLGDRTVGYT
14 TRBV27 ASSLSLWDSDTEAF
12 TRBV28 ASNRPPPFYEQY
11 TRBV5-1 ASSWRGDTEAF
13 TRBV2 ASIGSLSNQETQY
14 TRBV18 ASSPFGQGVSYEQY
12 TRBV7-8 ASSPDRANTEAF
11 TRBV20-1 SARNSGSYEQY
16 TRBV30 AWSVLQQYEGGDPIQY